This TCR beta chain was captured by sequencing in a study of T cell responses to AZD1222 COVID-19 vaccine. Profiled with immunoSEQ multiplex PCR; TCRdb holds only in-frame clones, not every one. The data show more than 95,000 clones, with 85% to 95% seen just once and 2.5% to 3% held by the top ten. The V end was cut by 3 bases, the J end by 4 bases, with 26 bases between. The CDR3 is made up of 19 amino acids. Per the germline V gene, CDR1 is ENHRY and CDR2 is SYGVKD. This clone is a singleton in its sample. The gene calls are TRBV10-3 and TRBJ2-3; maybe TRBD2 (5 bases). The sequence was collected from an adult in good health. Sequencing was performed on peripheral blood, taken on day 0 of AZD1222 vaccination. The CDR3 loop reads CAISDPMPTGTQGADTQYF. The CDR3 DNA is TGTGCCATCAGTGACCCGATGCCGACGGGAACACAAGGCGCAGATACGCAGTATTTT.